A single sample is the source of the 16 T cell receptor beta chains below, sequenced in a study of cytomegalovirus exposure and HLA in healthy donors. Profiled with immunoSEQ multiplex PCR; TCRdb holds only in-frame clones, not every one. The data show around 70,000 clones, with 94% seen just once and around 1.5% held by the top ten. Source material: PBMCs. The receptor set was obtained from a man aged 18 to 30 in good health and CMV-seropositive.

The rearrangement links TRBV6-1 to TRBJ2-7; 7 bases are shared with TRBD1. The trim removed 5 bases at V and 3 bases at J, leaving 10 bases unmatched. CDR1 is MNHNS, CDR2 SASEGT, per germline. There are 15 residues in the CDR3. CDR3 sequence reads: CASSRSGGAVYEQYF. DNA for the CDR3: TGTGCCAGCAGTCGATCAGGGGGAGCGGTCTACGAGCAGTACTTC.

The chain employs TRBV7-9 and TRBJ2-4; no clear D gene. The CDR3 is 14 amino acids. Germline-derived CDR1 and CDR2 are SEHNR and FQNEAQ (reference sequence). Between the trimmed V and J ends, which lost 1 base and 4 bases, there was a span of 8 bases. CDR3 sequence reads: CASSLGGGKNIQYF. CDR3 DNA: TGTGCCAGCAGCTTAGGTGGCGGAAAAAACATTCAGTACTTC.

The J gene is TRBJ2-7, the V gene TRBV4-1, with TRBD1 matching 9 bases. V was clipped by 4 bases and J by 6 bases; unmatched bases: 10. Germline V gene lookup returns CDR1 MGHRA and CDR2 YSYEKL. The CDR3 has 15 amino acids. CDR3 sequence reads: CASSPIRDRVGEQYF. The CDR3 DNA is TGCGCCAGCAGCCCCATCCGGGACAGGGTAGGCGAGCAGTACTTC.

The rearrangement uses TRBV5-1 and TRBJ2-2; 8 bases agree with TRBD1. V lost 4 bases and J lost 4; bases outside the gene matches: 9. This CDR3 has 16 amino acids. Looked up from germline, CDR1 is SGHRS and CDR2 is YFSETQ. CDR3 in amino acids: CASSPDQGATTGELFF. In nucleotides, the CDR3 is TGCGCCAGCAGCCCTGATCAGGGGGCTACCACCGGGGAGCTGTTTTTT.

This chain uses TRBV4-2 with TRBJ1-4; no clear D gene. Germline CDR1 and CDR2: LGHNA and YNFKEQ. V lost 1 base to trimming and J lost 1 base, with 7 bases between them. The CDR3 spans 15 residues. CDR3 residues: CASSQVAETNEKLFF. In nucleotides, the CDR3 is TGTGCCAGCAGCCAAGTGGCAGAAACTAATGAAAAACTGTTTTTT.

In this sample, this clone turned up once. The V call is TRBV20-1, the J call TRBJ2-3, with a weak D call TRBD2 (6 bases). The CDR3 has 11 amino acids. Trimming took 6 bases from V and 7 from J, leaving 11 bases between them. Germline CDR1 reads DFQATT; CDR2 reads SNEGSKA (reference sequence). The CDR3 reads CSAFSGNTQYF. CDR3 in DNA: TGCAGTGCCTTTAGCGGAAATACGCAGTATTTT.

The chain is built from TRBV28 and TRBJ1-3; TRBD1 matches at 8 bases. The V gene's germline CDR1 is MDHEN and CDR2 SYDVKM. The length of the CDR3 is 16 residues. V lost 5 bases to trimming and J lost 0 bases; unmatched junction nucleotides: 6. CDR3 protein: CASSPTGAHSGNTIYF. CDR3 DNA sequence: TGTGCCAGCAGTCCGACAGGGGCACACTCTGGAAACACCATATATTTT.

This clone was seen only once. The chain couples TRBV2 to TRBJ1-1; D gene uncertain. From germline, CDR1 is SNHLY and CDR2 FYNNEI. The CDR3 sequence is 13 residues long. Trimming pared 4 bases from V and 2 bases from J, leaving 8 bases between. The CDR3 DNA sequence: TGTGCCAGCAGTGTTGGGCAAAACACTGAAGCTTTCTTT. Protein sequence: CASSVGQNTEAFF.

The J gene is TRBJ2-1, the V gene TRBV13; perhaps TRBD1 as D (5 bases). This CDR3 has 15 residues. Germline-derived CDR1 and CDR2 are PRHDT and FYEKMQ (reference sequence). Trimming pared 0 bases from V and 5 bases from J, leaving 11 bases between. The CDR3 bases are TGTGCCAGCAGCTTAGGAGGCCAGGGCCACAATGAGCAGTTCTTC. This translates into CASSLGGQGHNEQFF.

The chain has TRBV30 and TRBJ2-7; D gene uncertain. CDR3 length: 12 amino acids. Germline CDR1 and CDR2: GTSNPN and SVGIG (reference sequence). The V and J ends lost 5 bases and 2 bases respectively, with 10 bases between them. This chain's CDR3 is CAWSKLPYEQYF. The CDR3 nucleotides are TGTGCCTGGTCGAAACTCCCCTACGAGCAGTACTTC.

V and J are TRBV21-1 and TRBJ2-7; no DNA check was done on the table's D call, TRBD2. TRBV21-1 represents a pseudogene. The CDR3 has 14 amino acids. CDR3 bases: TGTGCCAGCAGCGCTAGCGGGGATTACTACGAGCAGTACTTC. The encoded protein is CASSASGDYYEQYF.

This CDR3 reads CSAEESGELFF. In DNA form, the CDR3 reads TGCAGTGCTGAGGAAAGCGGGGAGCTGTTTTTT. V usage is TRBV20-1 and J usage is TRBJ2-2; the D is unclear. The germline CDR1 and CDR2 sequences are DFQATT and SNEGSKA (reference sequence). The CDR3 runs 11 residues. With 5 bases removed from V and 7 bases from J, the gap between germline ends came to 8 bases.

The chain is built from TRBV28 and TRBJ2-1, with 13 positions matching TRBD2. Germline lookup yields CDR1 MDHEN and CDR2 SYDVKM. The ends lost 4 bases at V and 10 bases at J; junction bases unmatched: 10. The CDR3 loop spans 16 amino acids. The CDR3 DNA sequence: TGTGCCAGCAGTTCCCAACTAGCGGGAGGGCCAGGAGAGCAGTTCTTC. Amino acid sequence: CASSSQLAGGPGEQFF. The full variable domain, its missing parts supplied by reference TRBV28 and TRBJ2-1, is DVKVTQSSRYLVKRTGEKVFLECVQDMDHENMFWYRQDPGLGLRLIYFSYDVKMKEKGDIPEGYSVSREKKERFSLILESASTNQTSMYLCASSSQLAGGPGEQFFGPGTRLTVL.

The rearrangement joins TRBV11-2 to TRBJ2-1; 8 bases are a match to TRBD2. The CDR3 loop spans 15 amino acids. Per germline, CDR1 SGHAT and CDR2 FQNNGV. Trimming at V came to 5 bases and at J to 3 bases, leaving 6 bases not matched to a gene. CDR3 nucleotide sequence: TGTGCCAGCAGCCCCCGCGGGAGGCTCTACAATGAGCAGTTCTTC. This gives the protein CASSPRGRLYNEQFF.

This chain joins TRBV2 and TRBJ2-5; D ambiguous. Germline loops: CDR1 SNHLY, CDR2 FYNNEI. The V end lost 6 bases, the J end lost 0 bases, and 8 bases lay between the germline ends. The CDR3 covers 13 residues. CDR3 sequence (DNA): TGTGCCAGCAGCCTTGAGTACCAAGAGACCCAGTACTTC. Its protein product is CASSLEYQETQYF.

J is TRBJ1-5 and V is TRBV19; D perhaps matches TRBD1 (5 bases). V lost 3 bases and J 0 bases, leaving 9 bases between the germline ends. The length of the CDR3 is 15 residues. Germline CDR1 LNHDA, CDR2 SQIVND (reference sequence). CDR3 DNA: TGTGCCAGTAGTATCAGACAGATTAGCAATCAGCCCCAGCATTTT. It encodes CASSIRQISNQPQHF.